This entry describes one T cell receptor beta chain. No antigen is known for it. The source of the sample is a study of Ad26.COV2.S vaccination and SARS-CoV-2 variants. Study background: Ad26.COV2.S shots went into the muscle once or twice, 56 days apart.

Whole-study results and caveats: The authors reported substantial breadth in spike-specific CD8+ and CD4+ T cell responses after vaccination. An underestimation of total T cell responses may have resulted from the TCR breadth and depth analyses.

As to treatment: 15 to 20 received Ad26.COV2.S at low or high dose, single or two shots; a few received placebo; per-sample allocation not given. Day 63 after the first vaccine or placebo injection was the time point for sampling. This CDR3 contains 13 residues. Germline V gives CDR1 SGHTA, CDR2 FQGNSA. Trimming removed 5 bases from V and 0 bases from J, with 8 bases in between. The table came from immunoSEQ multiplex PCR; TCRdb's copy has only in-frame clones and leaves some out. Of about 400,000 clones listed, around 91% are singletons. The receptor was derived from a person between 18 and 60 years old who received the Ad26.COV2.S COVID-19 vaccine or a placebo. Here the sequenced sample was peripheral blood, taken in a trial of Ad26.COV2.S vaccine versus placebo. The chain recombines TRBV7-2 with TRBJ2-7; tentatively, D is TRBD1 (5 bases). CDR3 DNA sequence: TGTGCCAGCAGCCGACAGTACTCCTACGAGCAGTACTTC. This translates into CASSRQYSYEQYF. The full variable domain, in which reference TRBV7-2 and TRBJ2-7 provide the parts outside the CDR3, is GAGVSQSPSNKVTEKGKDVELRCDPISGHTALYWYRQSLGQGLEFLIYFQGNSAPDKSGLPSDRFSAERTGGSVSTLTIQRTQQEDSAVYLCASSRQYSYEQYFGPGTRLTVT.